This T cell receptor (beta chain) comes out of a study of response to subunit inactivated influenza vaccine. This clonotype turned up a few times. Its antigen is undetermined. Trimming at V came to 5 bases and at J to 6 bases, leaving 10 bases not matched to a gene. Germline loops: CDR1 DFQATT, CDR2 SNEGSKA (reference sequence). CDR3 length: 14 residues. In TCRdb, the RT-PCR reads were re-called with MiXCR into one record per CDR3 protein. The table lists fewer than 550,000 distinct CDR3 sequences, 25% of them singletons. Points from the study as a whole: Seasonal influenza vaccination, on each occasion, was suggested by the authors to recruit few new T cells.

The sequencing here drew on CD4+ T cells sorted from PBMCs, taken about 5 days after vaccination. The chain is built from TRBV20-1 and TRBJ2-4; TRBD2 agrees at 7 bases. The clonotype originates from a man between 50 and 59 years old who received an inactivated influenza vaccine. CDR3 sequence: CSALSPGLTNIQYF. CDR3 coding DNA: TGCAGTGCTCTAAGTCCGGGACTAACAAACATTCAGTACTTC.